Listed here is a single T cell receptor beta chain. The antigen is unknown. It was RNA transcripts that yielded the amplified TCR beta CDR3 regions. The study used the HTBI primer set for a first-round RT-PCR of the TCR CDR3. One entry per CDR3 protein results from TCRdb running MiXCR on the multiplex PCR reads. The profile shows about 590,000 distinct CDR3 sequences, less than 20% of them singletons. This entry is derived from a study of T cells in Graves' hyperthyroidism and ophthalmopathy. The wider study: At the time of initial diagnosis and before any treatment, peripheral blood was collected. Study results and caveats: Blood also showed most of the thyroid clonotypes that were expanded above 0.001.

The study left out patients who had uncontrolled infection, other autoimmune disease, pregnancy or lactation. Each 10 ml fresh peripheral blood draw supplied the PBMCs. In germline, CDR1 is MNHEY, CDR2 SMNVEV (reference sequence). The CDR3 totals 15 residues. The germline V and J ends were trimmed by 4 bases and 3 bases, with 13 bases remaining between them. Material: blood. This sequence originates from a woman under 40 with Graves' hyperthyroidism. The chain recombines TRBV27 with TRBJ1-3, with D possibly TRBD1 on 5 matching bases. DNA for the CDR3: TGTGCCAGCAGTTCCTACCGGGACGGTGGAAACACCATATATTTT. Translated: CASSSYRDGGNTIYF.